These 7 T cell receptor beta chains were all obtained from the same sample, sequenced in a study of blood T cell repertoires in COVID-19. Sequencing used immunoSEQ multiplex PCR; TCRdb keeps in-frame clones, though not all of them. Here the sample spans about 140,000 clones, approximately 90% being singletons. The sequenced sample was peripheral blood. The source of these receptors is a human donor with COVID-19, enrolled during active disease. The donor label of this sample is uncertain.

This chain links TRBV12-3 or TRBV12-4 with TRBJ2-7; D uncertain. There are 13 residues in the CDR3. Trimming shortened V by 6 bases and J by 2 bases, and 11 bases separated the two germline ends. CDR3 nucleotides: TGTGCCAGCAGCCCCACAAGTACCTACGAGCAGTACTTC. Translation: CASSPTSTYEQYF.

The chain has TRBV6-6 and TRBJ1-5; a weak D match, TRBD1 (6 bases). V was clipped by 0 bases and J by 9 bases, with 15 bases between them. This CDR3 spans 15 amino acids. Germline CDR1 MNHNY, CDR2 SVGAGI (reference sequence). The CDR3 spells CASSYSRDTVGPQHF. For the CDR3, the DNA is TGTGCCAGCAGTTACTCTAGGGACACCGTTGGGCCCCAGCATTTT.

This chain joins TRBV3-1 (or the pseudogene TRBV3-2) and TRBJ2-5; the match to TRBD1 covers 7 bases. The CDR3 consists of 15 residues. Germline V CDR1 and CDR2: LGHDT, YNNKEL (reference sequence). V lost 4 bases, J lost 5 bases, and 10 bases stayed unmatched. Written as DNA, the CDR3 is TGTGCCAGCAGCCTCCCGACAGGGCCTGGGGAGACCCAGTACTTC. It specifies CASSLPTGPGETQYF.

This chain joins TRBV3-1 (or the pseudogene TRBV3-2) and TRBJ1-1; no firm D call. CDR3 length: 15 amino acids. Germline lookup yields CDR1 LGHDT and CDR2 YNNKEL (reference sequence). The V gene lost 3 bases and the J gene lost 2 bases, with 13 bases spanning the gap. The CDR3 is CASSHGSNYNTEAFF. CDR3 nucleotides: TGTGCCAGCAGCCACGGTAGCAATTATAACACTGAAGCTTTCTTT.

This clone was counted once. The rearrangement links TRBV6-5 to TRBJ1-2; 7 bases line up with TRBD1. Germline V gene lookup returns CDR1 MNHEY and CDR2 SVGAGI. The CDR3 is made up of 13 amino acids. V lost 6 bases and J lost 8; bases outside the gene matches: 9. This chain's CDR3 is CASSPRRGLGYTF. The CDR3 nucleotides are TGTGCCAGCAGCCCCCGAAGGGGGCTCGGCTACACCTTC.

The chain combines TRBV5-4 with TRBJ2-1; 10 bases align to TRBD2. Germline V gene lookup returns CDR1 SGHNT and CDR2 YYREEE (reference sequence). V gave up 2 bases and J gave up 2 bases; unmatched junction bases: 10. The CDR3 runs to 18 residues. CDR3 in DNA: TGTGCCAGCAGCTTCTTACTAGCGGGAACAGTCCCCTACAATGAGCAGTTCTTC. It specifies CASSFLLAGTVPYNEQFF.

The rearrangement uses TRBV6-4 and TRBJ1-2; D is uncertain. The CDR3 length is 15 residues. V was cut by 0 bases and J by 8 bases, with 16 bases left in between. CDR1 is MRHNA and CDR2 is SNTAGT in the germline V gene. CDR3 amino acids: CASSDSIAGSGGYTF. CDR3 sequence (DNA): TGTGCCAGCAGTGACTCGATTGCGGGGTCGGGAGGCTACACCTTC.